The clone carrying this TCR beta chain was seen ten or more times. Its cognate antigen is unknown. A second PCR, run for about 7 to 12 cycles, used a sample-barcoded 5' primer plus a J-beta primer mix. TCRdb re-derived calls from the 5' RACE reads in MiXCR, one entry per CDR3 protein. The sample has 870,000 or so distinct CDR3 sequences, around 28% seen once. Donors gave roughly 10 milliliters of peripheral blood apiece. Total RNA extraction produced at least 5 micrograms (per sample) for the study. This sample was taken from a study of blood T cells in healthy people across ages. Study conclusions and caveats: Naive CD4+ cells and diversity were both higher in long-lived donors than in aged donors. A roughly linear fall in TCR beta diversity per million T cells was seen with increasing age.

This TCR derives from a woman aged 80 or over in good health. Material for sequencing was blood.

Here the CDR3 DNA reads TGTGCCAGCAGTTACTCTGGGCGGGGAGTTATCAATGAGCAGTTCTTC. Its protein product is CASSYSGRGVINEQFF. The chain carries TRBV6-2 or TRBV6-3 and TRBJ2-1; tentative D call: TRBD2 (6 bases). This CDR3 contains 16 residues. Germline assignment: CDR1 MNHEY and CDR2 SVGEGT. V was clipped by 0 bases and J by 6 bases, with 15 bases between them.